These 30 T cell receptor beta chains were sequenced from one sample in a study of control samples from healthy donors and cancer patients. Here immunoSEQ multiplex PCR was the method, and the copy in TCRdb shows in-frame clones only, minus some. The sample holds tens of thousands of clones, approximately 90% seen once. Specimen: blood. The receptors stem from a woman aged 70-85 years in good health.

This rearrangement joins TRBV18 to TRBJ1-3, with 7 bases that match TRBD1. V shed 1 base and J 0 bases; nucleotides not matched to a gene: 6. This CDR3 is built from 17 residues. The V gene's germline CDR1 is KGHSH and CDR2 LQKENI. The CDR3 DNA sequence: TGTGCCAGCTCACCACTCGGTTCAGGGGGCTCTGGAAACACCATATATTTT. It encodes CASSPLGSGGSGNTIYF.

This clone was seen just once. V gene TRBV6-5 combines with J gene TRBJ1-2; a possible D gene is TRBD1 (5 bases). This CDR3 comprises 15 residues. Trimming removed 7 bases at V and 4 bases at J, with 19 bases between. Germline loops: CDR1 MNHEY, CDR2 SVGAGI. The DNA for the CDR3 is TGTGCCAGCACCTTCGGACAAGAGCGGTCCTATGGCTACACCTTC. Translated: CASTFGQERSYGYTF.

The chain has TRBV10-2 and TRBJ2-3, with 10 bases fitting TRBD2. Trimming took 2 bases from V and 15 from J; bases not matched to a gene: 8. Germline V gene data show CDR1 as WSHSY and CDR2 as SAAADI. This CDR3 region has 13 residues. The CDR3 is CASSEGLAARRYF. As DNA, the CDR3 is TGCGCCAGCAGTGAGGGACTAGCGGCCCGGAGATATTTT.

The rearrangement links TRBV3-1 (or the pseudogene TRBV3-2) to TRBJ2-1, with D possibly TRBD2 on 5 matching bases. This CDR3 spans 13 amino acids. Looked up from germline, CDR1 is LGHDT and CDR2 is YNNKEL (reference sequence). Trimming pared 1 base from V and 9 bases from J, leaving 10 bases between. The CDR3 reads CASSQGGVAEQFF. DNA for the CDR3: TGTGCCAGCAGCCAAGGGGGAGTGGCTGAGCAGTTCTTC.

This chain links TRBV9 with TRBJ2-4; D perhaps matches TRBD2 (6 bases). The V gene's germline CDR1 is SGDLS and CDR2 YYNGEE. The length of the CDR3 is 15 residues. The ends were cut back, 4 bases at V and 1 base at J, with 12 bases in the middle. The CDR3: CASSPREIAKNIQYF. The CDR3 DNA reads TGTGCCAGCAGCCCCCGGGAGATCGCCAAAAACATTCAGTACTTC.

The rearrangement uses TRBV7-3 and TRBJ2-1; 12 nucleotides match TRBD2. Per germline, CDR1 SGHTA and CDR2 FQGTGA. V was clipped by 4 bases and J by 5 bases; unmatched bases: 3. This CDR3 has 15 amino acids. For the CDR3, the DNA is TGTGCCAGCAGCTCGTGGACTAGCGGGGACAATGAGCAGTTCTTC. Residues: CASSSWTSGDNEQFF.

The chain carries TRBV5-6 and TRBJ1-1; possible D gene TRBD1, 6 bases. CDR3 size: 14 residues. Germline V gene sequence: CDR1 SGHDT, CDR2 YYEEEE. With 3 bases removed from V and 0 bases from J, the gap between germline ends came to 9 bases. CDR3 amino acids: CASSWTVMNTEAFF. The CDR3 DNA reads TGTGCCAGCAGCTGGACAGTTATGAACACTGAAGCTTTCTTT.

The chain recombines TRBV30 with TRBJ2-2, with 11 positions matching TRBD2. This CDR3 is built from 17 residues. The germline V gene encodes CDR1 GTSNPN and CDR2 SVGIG (reference sequence). The V gene end was trimmed by 2 bases and the J gene end by 4 bases; junction bases not matched to a gene: 9. The CDR3 protein is CAWSHTTSGSRTGELFF. CDR3 nucleotides: TGTGCCTGGAGTCACACTACTAGCGGGAGTCGCACCGGGGAGCTGTTTTTT.

The chain combines TRBV6-5 with TRBJ2-7, with 11 bases lining up with TRBD1. J was trimmed by 6 bases and V by 7 bases; bases with no gene match: 8. CDR3 length equals 14 residues. In germline, CDR1 is MNHEY, CDR2 SVGAGI. Written as DNA, the CDR3 is TGTGCCAGCACCCAAGGACAGGGGGCGGGCGAGCAGTACTTC. Translated: CASTQGQGAGEQYF.

The chain recombines TRBV4-3 with TRBJ2-3; D gene unclear. The CDR3 runs to 13 residues. Germline V lookup: CDR1 LGHNA, CDR2 YSLEER. V was cut by 0 bases and J by 4 bases, with 5 bases left in between. CDR3 sequence reads: CASSQDSADTQYF. CDR3 sequence (DNA): TGCGCCAGCAGCCAAGATAGTGCAGATACGCAGTATTTT.

As DNA, the CDR3 is TGTGCCAGCTGGGGACAGGGGGCCTCTAACTATGGCTACACCTTC. Encoded protein: CASWGQGASNYGYTF. The rearrangement links TRBV25-1 to TRBJ1-2; 12 nucleotides align to TRBD1. This CDR3 spans 15 amino acids. CDR1 and CDR2 (germline): MGHDK, SYGVNS. The V segment lost 8 bases and the J segment 0 bases; nucleotides outside the gene matches: 4.

J is TRBJ1-2 and V is TRBV2; D is possibly TRBD1 (6 bases). This CDR3 comprises 14 residues. V lost 5 bases and J 6 bases, leaving 16 bases between the germline ends. The germline V gene encodes CDR1 SNHLY and CDR2 FYNNEI. The CDR3 protein is CASSPGVQGHGYTF. The CDR3 nucleotides read TGTGCCAGCAGTCCCGGGGTACAGGGCCATGGCTACACCTTC.

The V call is TRBV9, the J call TRBJ2-7; 8 positions agree with TRBD2. This CDR3 comprises 14 residues. In germline, CDR1 is SGDLS, CDR2 YYNGEE. V gave up 4 bases and J gave up 7 bases; unmatched junction bases: 10. CDR3 region: CASSYSGAGGEQYF. CDR3 DNA: TGTGCCAGCAGCTATAGCGGGGCCGGGGGTGAGCAGTACTTC.

The chain couples TRBV5-1 to TRBJ2-1; D possibly corresponds to TRBD1 (5 bases). V was trimmed by 4 bases and J by 14 bases, leaving 13 bases between them. Germline CDR1 and CDR2: SGHRS and YFSETQ. This CDR3 is built from 11 residues. This CDR3 is CASSLQDKKFF. The DNA for the CDR3 is TGCGCCAGCAGCCTCCAGGACAAGAAGTTCTTC.

This clone is a singleton in its sample. The V gene is TRBV15, the J gene TRBJ1-6, with TRBD1 as a possible D gene (5 bases). V lost 0 bases to trimming and J lost 9 bases, with 15 bases between them. This CDR3 has 16 residues. Germline lookup yields CDR1 LNHNV and CDR2 YYDKDF (reference sequence). The CDR3 reads CATSRDLAGSGSPLHF. The CDR3 nucleotides read TGTGCCACCAGCAGAGATCTGGCAGGGAGCGGTTCACCCCTCCACTTT.

This chain joins TRBV11-2 and TRBJ1-1; D is unresolved. Germline CDR1 SGHAT, CDR2 FQNNGV. V lost 3 bases and J lost 11, with 10 bases in between. The CDR3 contains 11 residues. This CDR3 reads CASSFTERAFF. The CDR3 nucleotides read TGTGCCAGCAGCTTTACCGAGAGGGCTTTCTTT. Drawing the rest from reference TRBV11-2 and TRBJ1-1, the complete variable domain is EAGVAQSPRYKIIEKRQSVAFWCNPISGHATLYWYQQILGQGPKLLIQFQNNGVVDDSQLPKDRFSAERLKGVDSTLKIQPAKLEDSAVYLCASSFTERAFFGQGTRLTVV.

This clone was found a few times. The CDR3 region is CASSLGGGAHNEQFF. The CDR3 DNA reads as TGCGCCAGCAGCTTGGGCGGGGGGGCCCACAATGAGCAGTTCTTC. The chain links TRBV5-1 to TRBJ2-1, with TRBD2 matching over 9 bases. The CDR3 consists of 15 residues. In germline, CDR1 is SGHRS, CDR2 YFSETQ. The junction had 3 bases not matched to a gene; V was cut back by 0 bases and J by 5 bases.

V and J are TRBV7-2 and TRBJ2-4; the match to TRBD1 covers 7 bases. The CDR3 runs 16 residues. The V segment lost 5 bases and the J segment 0 bases; nucleotides outside the gene matches: 7. Germline values: CDR1 SGHTA, CDR2 FQGNSA. This CDR3 is CASSPRTGIAKNIQYF. Written as DNA, the CDR3 is TGTGCCAGCAGCCCCAGGACAGGAATAGCCAAAAACATTCAGTACTTC.

The chain joins TRBV5-1 to TRBJ2-1, with D possibly matching TRBD2 (6 bases). The CDR3 runs 16 residues. The germline V and J ends were trimmed by 1 base and 5 bases, with 16 bases remaining between them. CDR1 is SGHRS, CDR2 YFSETQ, per germline. CDR3 sequence (DNA): TGCGCCAGCAGCTTGTCTGCGGGGCTGAATAACAATGAGCAGTTCTTC. Residues: CASSLSAGLNNNEQFF. Together with reference TRBV5-1 and TRBJ2-1, the CDR3 gives the full variable domain: KAGVTQTPRYLIKTRGQQVTLSCSPISGHRSVSWYQQTPGQGLQFLFEYFSETQRNKGNFPGRFSGRQFSNSRSEMNVSTLELGDSALYLCASSLSAGLNNNEQFFGPGTRLTVL.

The chain employs TRBV27 and TRBJ2-1; 7 bases fit TRBD2. The CDR3 length is 16 residues. The V segment lost 2 bases and the J segment 5 bases; nucleotides outside the gene matches: 9. Per germline, CDR1 MNHEY and CDR2 SMNVEV (reference sequence). The CDR3 protein is CASSLGGEGRDNEQFF. Written as DNA, the CDR3 is TGTGCCAGCAGTTTAGGGGGGGAGGGCCGTGACAATGAGCAGTTCTTC.

CDR3 protein: CATRSGGEGTQYF. The CDR3, as DNA: TGTGCCACCAGAAGCGGGGGGGAGGGGACCCAGTACTTC. This rearrangement joins TRBV24-1 to TRBJ2-5; 10 nucleotides match TRBD2. This CDR3 is 13 amino acids long. Germline values: CDR1 KGHDR, CDR2 SFDVKD. The V gene end was trimmed by 7 bases and the J gene end by 7 bases; junction bases not matched to a gene: 5.

V and J are TRBV30 and TRBJ1-4; D remains ambiguous. Trimming took off 7 bases at V and 3 bases at J, with 9 bases between the two ends. Germline CDR1 GTSNPN, CDR2 SVGIG (reference sequence). The CDR3 is made up of 12 amino acids. CDR3 nucleotides: TGTGCCTTAACTCTGGCTAATGAAAAACTGTTTTTT. Translating gives CALTLANEKLFF. Full variable domain (remainder filled in from reference TRBV30 and TRBJ1-4): SQTIHQWPATLVQPVGSPLSLECTVEGTSNPNLYWYRQAAGRGLQLLFYSVGIGQISSEVPQNLSASRPQDRQFILSSKKLLLSDSGFYLCALTLANEKLFFGSGTQLSVL.

This chain connects TRBV6-2 or TRBV6-3 to TRBJ1-2, with D maybe TRBD1 (5 bases). This CDR3 region has 12 residues. The V end lost 2 bases, the J end lost 7 bases, and 8 bases lay between the germline ends. Germline V gives CDR1 MNHEY, CDR2 SVGEGT. The CDR3: CASSYRGLGYTF. The DNA for the CDR3 is TGTGCCAGCAGTTACAGGGGACTTGGCTACACCTTC.

The chain couples TRBV30 to TRBJ1-6, with 8 bases lining up with TRBD1. The ends lost 4 bases at V and 6 bases at J; junction bases unmatched: 2. The CDR3 has 13 residues. Germline-derived CDR1 and CDR2 are GTSNPN and SVGIG (reference sequence). The CDR3 is CAWMGQANSPLHF. CDR3 DNA: TGTGCCTGGATGGGACAGGCTAATTCACCCCTCCACTTT.

The chain joins TRBV7-9 to TRBJ1-3; the D gene is possibly TRBD1 (6 bases). V gave up 1 base and J gave up 0 bases, with 10 bases separating them. The CDR3 consists of 16 residues. Looked up from germline, CDR1 is SEHNR and CDR2 is FQNEAQ (reference sequence). CDR3 DNA sequence: TGTGCCAGCAGCTTAGGCAGGGGAGGCTCTGGAAACACCATATATTTT. This encodes CASSLGRGGSGNTIYF.

This chain uses TRBV5-4 with TRBJ1-2; no reliable D call. The germline V and J ends were trimmed by 0 bases and 7 bases, with 16 bases remaining between them. CDR1 is SGHNT, CDR2 YYREEE, per germline (reference sequence). The CDR3 runs 15 residues. CDR3 DNA: TGTGCCAGCAGCTTGGGTCTTAGGGTCTCCCTTGGCTACACCTTC. Its translation is CASSLGLRVSLGYTF.

The chain recombines TRBV7-9 with TRBJ2-7; TRBD1 is a possible D gene (6 bases). CDR3 length: 14 amino acids. V shed 4 bases and J shed 6 bases, with 16 bases lying between them. CDR1 and CDR2 from the germline V gene are SEHNR and FQNEAQ (reference sequence). CDR3 sequence: CASSYNQQGTEQYF. The CDR3 region has the DNA TGTGCCAGCAGCTATAACCAGCAGGGGACCGAGCAGTACTTC.

This clone has more than one count but fewer than ten. V and J are TRBV4-1 and TRBJ1-5; D is unclear. V was pared by 0 bases and J by 9 bases, with 15 bases between. The germline gives CDR1 MGHRA, CDR2 YSYEKL. The CDR3 spans 15 residues. Here the CDR3 DNA reads TGCGCCAGCAGCCAAGATGAGACCTATGGGGTGCCCCAGCATTTT. It translates to CASSQDETYGVPQHF.

The V and J genes are TRBV19 and TRBJ2-2; TRBD2 agrees at 10 bases. The germline CDR1 and CDR2 sequences are LNHDA and SQIVND (reference sequence). Trimming took 0 bases from V and 3 from J; bases not matched to a gene: 13. This CDR3 spans 20 amino acids. The DNA of the CDR3 is TGTGCCAGTAGTATAGATCTTAGGTCAGCGGGAGGGATGTACACCGGGGAGCTGTTTTTT. This translates into CASSIDLRSAGGMYTGELFF. Looking up the rest from reference TRBV19 and TRBJ2-2 gives the full variable domain: DGGITQSPKYLFRKEGQNVTLSCEQNLNHDAMYWYRQDPGQGLRLIYYSQIVNDFQKGDIAEGYSVSREKKESFPLTVTSAQKNPTAFYLCASSIDLRSAGGMYTGELFFGEGSRLTVL.

The rearrangement links TRBV9 to TRBJ2-2, with TRBD2 identical over 16 bases. The germline V gene encodes CDR1 SGDLS and CDR2 YYNGEE. The CDR3 runs to 19 residues. V gave up 3 bases and J gave up 1 base; unmatched junction bases: 6. As DNA, the CDR3 is TGTGCCAGCAGCGCCGGGACTAGCGGGAGGGCCTTGAACACCGGGGAGCTGTTTTTT. It encodes CASSAGTSGRALNTGELFF.